This T cell receptor beta chain was captured by sequencing in a study of blood T cell repertoires in COVID-19. The protocol was immunoSEQ multiplex PCR, while the TCRdb copy is restricted to in-frame clones and leaves out a portion. The sample yields approximately 100,000 clones, about 89% seen once. CDR1 is LGHNA, CDR2 YNFKEQ, per germline. The CDR3 sequence is 16 residues long. Trimming pared 0 bases from V and 4 bases from J, leaving 15 bases between. The source material was peripheral blood. The sequence was collected from a human donor in a cohort sampled during active COVID-19. J is TRBJ1-2 and V is TRBV4-2; D is ambiguous. The CDR3 sequence: CASSQEANAGVYGYTF. The CDR3 nucleotides are TGTGCCAGCAGCCAAGAGGCGAACGCGGGTGTCTATGGCTACACCTTC.